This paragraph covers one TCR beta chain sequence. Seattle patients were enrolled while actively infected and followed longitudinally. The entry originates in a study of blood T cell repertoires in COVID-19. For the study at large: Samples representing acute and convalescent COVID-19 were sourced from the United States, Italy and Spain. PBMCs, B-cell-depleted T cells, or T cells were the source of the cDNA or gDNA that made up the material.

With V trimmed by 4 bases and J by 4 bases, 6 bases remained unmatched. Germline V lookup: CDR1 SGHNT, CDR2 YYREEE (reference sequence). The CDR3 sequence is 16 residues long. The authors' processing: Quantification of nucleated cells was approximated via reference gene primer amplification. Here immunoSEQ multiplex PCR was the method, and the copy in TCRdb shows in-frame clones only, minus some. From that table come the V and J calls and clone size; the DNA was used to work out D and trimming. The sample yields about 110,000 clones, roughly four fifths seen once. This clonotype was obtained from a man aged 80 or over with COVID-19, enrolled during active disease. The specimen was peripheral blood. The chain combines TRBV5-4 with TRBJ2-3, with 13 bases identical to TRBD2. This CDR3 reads CASSPGTSGNPDTQYF. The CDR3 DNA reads TGTGCCAGCAGCCCGGGGACTAGCGGGAACCCAGATACGCAGTATTTT.